The clone carrying this T cell receptor beta chain turned up a few times. The data are from a study of blood T cell repertoires in COVID-19. As for the study in general: Researchers got acute and convalescent COVID-19 samples from the United States, Italy and Spain. PBMCs, B-cell-depleted T cells, or T cells provided the cDNA or gDNA that made up the material.

In the source study's methods: Amplified reference gene primers provided the basis for estimating nucleated cell counts. Using immunoSEQ multiplex PCR, the repertoire was profiled, and TCRdb retains in-frame clones only, with some absent. V, J and clone size derive from that table, while D and trimming were established from the DNA sequence. The repertoire holds fewer than 70,000 clones, with 78% as singletons. This CDR3 contains 15 residues. Germline CDR1 and CDR2: MNHEY and SMNVEV (reference sequence). The V and J ends lost 5 bases and 8 bases, in that order; junction bases with no gene match: 14. The chain carries TRBV27 and TRBJ1-2, with 7 nucleotides matching TRBD1. Sample: peripheral blood. The receptor was derived from a human donor in a cohort sampled during active COVID-19. The CDR3 DNA reads as TGTGCCAGCAGTCCCCGGGAGGGGGCATGGGAAGGCTACACCTTC. This sequence encodes CASSPREGAWEGYTF.